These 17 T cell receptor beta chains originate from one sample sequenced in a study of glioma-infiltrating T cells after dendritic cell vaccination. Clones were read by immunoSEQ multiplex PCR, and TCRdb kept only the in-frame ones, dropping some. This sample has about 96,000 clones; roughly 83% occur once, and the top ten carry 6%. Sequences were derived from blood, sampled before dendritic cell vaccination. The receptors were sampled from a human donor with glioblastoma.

The CDR3 reads CASSLIGLAGGRVQYF. For the CDR3, the DNA is TGCGCCAGCAGCTTGATTGGACTAGCGGGGGGGCGTGTGCAGTACTTC. The chain employs TRBV5-1 and TRBJ2-7; 15 positions agree with TRBD2. This CDR3 region has 16 residues. V lost 1 base to trimming and J lost 9 bases; unmatched junction nucleotides: 8. CDR1 and CDR2 from the germline V gene are SGHRS and YFSETQ.

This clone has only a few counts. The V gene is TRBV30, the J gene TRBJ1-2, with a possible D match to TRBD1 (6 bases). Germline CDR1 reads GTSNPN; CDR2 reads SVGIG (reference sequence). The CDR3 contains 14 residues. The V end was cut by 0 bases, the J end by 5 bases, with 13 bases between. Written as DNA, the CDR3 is TGTGCCTGGAGTGTACAGGGACCCTTGTATGGCTACACCTTC. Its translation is CAWSVQGPLYGYTF.

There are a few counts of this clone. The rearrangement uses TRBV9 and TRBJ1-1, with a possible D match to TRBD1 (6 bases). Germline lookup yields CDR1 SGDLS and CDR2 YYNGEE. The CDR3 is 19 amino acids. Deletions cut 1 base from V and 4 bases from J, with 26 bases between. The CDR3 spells CASSVWPLQGRGGFTEAFF. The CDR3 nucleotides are TGTGCCAGCAGCGTATGGCCATTACAGGGTCGAGGGGGATTCACTGAAGCTTTCTTT.

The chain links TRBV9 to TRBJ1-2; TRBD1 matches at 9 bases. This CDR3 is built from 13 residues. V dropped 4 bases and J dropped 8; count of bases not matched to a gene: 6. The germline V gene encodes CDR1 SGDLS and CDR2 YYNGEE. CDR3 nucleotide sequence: TGTGCCAGCAGCTCGGGACAGGGAGGAGGCTACACCTTC. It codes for CASSSGQGGGYTF.

Written as DNA, the CDR3 is TGTGCCAGCAGTTACTCCGTCGCGGGAGGGTACGAGCAGTACTTC. The encoded protein is CASSYSVAGGYEQYF. The chain is built from TRBV6-5 and TRBJ2-7; 9 bases are a match to TRBD2. The CDR3 is 15 residues long. CDR1 is MNHEY, CDR2 SVGAGI, per germline. V lost 0 bases and J lost 4; bases outside the gene matches: 4.

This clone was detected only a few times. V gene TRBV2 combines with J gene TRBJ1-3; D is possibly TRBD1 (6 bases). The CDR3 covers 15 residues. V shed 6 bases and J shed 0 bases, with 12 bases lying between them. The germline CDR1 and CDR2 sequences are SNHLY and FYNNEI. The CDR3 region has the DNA TGTGCCAGCAGGACAGGAACCCACTCTGGAAACACCATATATTTT. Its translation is CASRTGTHSGNTIYF.

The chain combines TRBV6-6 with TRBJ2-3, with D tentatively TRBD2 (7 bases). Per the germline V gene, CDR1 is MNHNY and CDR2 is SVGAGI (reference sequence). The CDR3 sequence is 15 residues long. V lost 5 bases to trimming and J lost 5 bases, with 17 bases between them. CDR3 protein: CASSNALRGGDTQYF. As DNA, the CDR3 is TGTGCCAGCAGTAATGCCCTAAGGGGGGGAGATACGCAGTATTTT.

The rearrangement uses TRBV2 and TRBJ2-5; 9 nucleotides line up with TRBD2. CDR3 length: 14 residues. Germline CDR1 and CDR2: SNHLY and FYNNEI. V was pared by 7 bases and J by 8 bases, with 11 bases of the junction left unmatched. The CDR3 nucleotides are TGTGCCAGCACCGGACTAGCGTCAACTAGCACCCAGTACTTC. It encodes CASTGLASTSTQYF. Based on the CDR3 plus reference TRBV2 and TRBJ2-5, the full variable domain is EPEVTQTPSHQVTQMGQEVILRCVPISNHLYFYWYRQILGQKVEFLVSFYNNEISEKSEIFDDQFSVERPDGSNFTLKIRSTKLEDSAMYFCASTGLASTSTQYFGPGTRLLVL.

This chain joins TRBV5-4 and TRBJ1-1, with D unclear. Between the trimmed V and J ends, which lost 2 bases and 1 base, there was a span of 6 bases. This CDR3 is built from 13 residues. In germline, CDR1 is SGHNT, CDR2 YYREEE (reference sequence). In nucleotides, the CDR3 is TGTGCCAGCAGCTTCACTCAGAACACTGAAGCTTTCTTT. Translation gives CASSFTQNTEAFF.

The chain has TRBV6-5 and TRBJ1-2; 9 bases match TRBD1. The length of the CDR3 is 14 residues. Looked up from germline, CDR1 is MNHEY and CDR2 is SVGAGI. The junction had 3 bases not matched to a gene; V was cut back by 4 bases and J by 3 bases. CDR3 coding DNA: TGTGCCAGCAGTTTACAGGGGGCTCACTATGGCTACACCTTC. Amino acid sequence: CASSLQGAHYGYTF.

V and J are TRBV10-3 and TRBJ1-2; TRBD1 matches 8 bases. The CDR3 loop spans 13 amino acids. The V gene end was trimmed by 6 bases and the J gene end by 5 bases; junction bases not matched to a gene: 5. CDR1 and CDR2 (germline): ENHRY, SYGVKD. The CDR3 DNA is TGTGCCATCAGCTACCAGGGGGCTTATGGCTACACCTTC. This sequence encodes CAISYQGAYGYTF.

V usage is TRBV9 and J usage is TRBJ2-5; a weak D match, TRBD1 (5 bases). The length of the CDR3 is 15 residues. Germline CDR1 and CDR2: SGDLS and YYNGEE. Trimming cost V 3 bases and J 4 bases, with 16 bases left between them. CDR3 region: CASSAGDSALETQYF. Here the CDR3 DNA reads TGTGCCAGCAGCGCGGGTGACAGCGCCCTAGAGACCCAGTACTTC. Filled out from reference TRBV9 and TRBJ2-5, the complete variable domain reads DSGVTQTPKHLITATGQRVTLRCSPRSGDLSVYWYQQSLDQGLQFLIQYYNGEERAKGNILERFSAQQFPDLHSELNLSSLELGDSALYFCASSAGDSALETQYFGPGTRLLVL.

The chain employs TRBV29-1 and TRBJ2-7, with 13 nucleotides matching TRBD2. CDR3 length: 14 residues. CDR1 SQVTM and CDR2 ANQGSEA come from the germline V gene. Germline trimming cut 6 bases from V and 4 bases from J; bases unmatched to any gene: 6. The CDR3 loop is CSVQTSGGRYEQYF. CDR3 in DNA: TGCAGCGTACAGACTAGCGGGGGGAGATACGAGCAGTACTTC.

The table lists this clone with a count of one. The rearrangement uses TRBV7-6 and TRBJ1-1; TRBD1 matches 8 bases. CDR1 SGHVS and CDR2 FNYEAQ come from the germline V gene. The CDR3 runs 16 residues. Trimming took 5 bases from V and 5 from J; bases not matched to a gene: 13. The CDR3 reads CASSPRQGLRNTEAFF. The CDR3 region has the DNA TGTGCCAGCAGCCCCCGACAGGGGTTAAGGAATACTGAAGCTTTCTTT.

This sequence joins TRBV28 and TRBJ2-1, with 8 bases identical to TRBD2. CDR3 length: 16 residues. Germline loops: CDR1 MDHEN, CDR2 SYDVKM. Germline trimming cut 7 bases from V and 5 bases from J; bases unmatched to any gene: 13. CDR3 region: CASKVSGLVRNNEQFF. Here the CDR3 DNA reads TGTGCCAGCAAAGTGTCGGGACTAGTCAGGAACAATGAGCAGTTCTTC.

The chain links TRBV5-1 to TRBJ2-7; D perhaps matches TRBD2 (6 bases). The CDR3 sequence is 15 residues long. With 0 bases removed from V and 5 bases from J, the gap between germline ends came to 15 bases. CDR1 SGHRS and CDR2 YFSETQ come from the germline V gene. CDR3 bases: TGCGCCAGCAGCTTGGAAAGGCGGGGTTCGAACGAGCAGTACTTC. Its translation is CASSLERRGSNEQYF.

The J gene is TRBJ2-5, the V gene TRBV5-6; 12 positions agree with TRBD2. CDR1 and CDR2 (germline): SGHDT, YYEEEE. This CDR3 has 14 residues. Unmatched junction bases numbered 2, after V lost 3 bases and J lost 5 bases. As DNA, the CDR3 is TGTGCCAGCAGCTCGACTAGCGGGGGTGAGACCCAGTACTTC. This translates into CASSSTSGGETQYF.